This T cell receptor (beta chain) stems from a study of T cells in tuberculosis. Study context: CD1B tetramers identified T cells specific for mycobacterial lipid GMM.

Findings and caveats of the study: Cases with active tuberculosis were adults, while controls were adolescents. Shorter CDR3-alpha in active tuberculosis partly drove smaller distances.

Per germline, CDR1 MDHEN and CDR2 SYDVKM. V was clipped by 5 bases and J by 7 bases; unmatched bases: 14. This CDR3 comprises 16 residues. The protocol was immunoSEQ multiplex PCR, while the TCRdb copy is restricted to in-frame clones and leaves out a portion. The data contain under 45,000 clones, roughly 96% of them singletons. Concerning this clone itself: No antigen is known for it.

The origin of this receptor is a donor under 30 with latent tuberculosis or without tuberculosis infection. Material for sequencing was PBMCs. The V and J genes are TRBV28 and TRBJ1-5; 7 positions agree with TRBD1. CDR3: CASSIDRVGPSQPQHF. DNA for the CDR3: TGTGCCAGCAGTATAGACAGGGTCGGACCGAGCCAGCCCCAGCATTTT.